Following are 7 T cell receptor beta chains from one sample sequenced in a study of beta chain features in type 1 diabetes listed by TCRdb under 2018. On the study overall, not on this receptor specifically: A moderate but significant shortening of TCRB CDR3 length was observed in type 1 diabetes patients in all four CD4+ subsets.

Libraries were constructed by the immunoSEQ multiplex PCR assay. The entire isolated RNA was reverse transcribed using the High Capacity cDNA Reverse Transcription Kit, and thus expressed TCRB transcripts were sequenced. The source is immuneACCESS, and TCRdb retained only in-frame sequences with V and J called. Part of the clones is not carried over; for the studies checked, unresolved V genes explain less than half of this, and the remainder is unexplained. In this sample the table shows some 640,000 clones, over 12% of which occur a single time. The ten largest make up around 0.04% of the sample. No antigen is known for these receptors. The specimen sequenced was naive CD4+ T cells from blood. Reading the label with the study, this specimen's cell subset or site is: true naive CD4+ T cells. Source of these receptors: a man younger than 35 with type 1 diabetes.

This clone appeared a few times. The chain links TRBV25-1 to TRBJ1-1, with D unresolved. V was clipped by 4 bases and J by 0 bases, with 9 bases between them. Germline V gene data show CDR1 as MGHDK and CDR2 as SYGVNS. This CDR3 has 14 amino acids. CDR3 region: CASSGRPLNTEAFF. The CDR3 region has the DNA TGTGCCAGCAGTGGCCGCCCCTTGAACACTGAAGCTTTCTTT.

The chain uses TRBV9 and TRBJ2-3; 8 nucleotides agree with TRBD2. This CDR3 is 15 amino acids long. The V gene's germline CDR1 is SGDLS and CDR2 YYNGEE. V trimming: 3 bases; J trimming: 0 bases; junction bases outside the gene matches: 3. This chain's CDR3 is CASSGTSGSTDTQYF. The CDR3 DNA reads TGTGCCAGCAGCGGTACTAGCGGCAGCACAGATACGCAGTATTTT.

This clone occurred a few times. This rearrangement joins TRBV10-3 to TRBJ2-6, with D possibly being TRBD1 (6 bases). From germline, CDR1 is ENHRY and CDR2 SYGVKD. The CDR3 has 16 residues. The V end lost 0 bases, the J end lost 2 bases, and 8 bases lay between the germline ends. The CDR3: CAISESSGAGANVLTF. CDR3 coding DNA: TGTGCCATCAGTGAGTCATCAGGGGCTGGGGCCAACGTCCTGACTTTC.

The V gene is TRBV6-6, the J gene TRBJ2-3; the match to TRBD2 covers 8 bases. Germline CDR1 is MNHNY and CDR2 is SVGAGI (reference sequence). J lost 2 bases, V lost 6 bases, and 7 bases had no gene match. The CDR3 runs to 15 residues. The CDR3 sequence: CASSRSGVYTDTQYF. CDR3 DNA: TGTGCCAGCAGCCGTAGCGGGGTTTACACAGATACGCAGTATTTT.

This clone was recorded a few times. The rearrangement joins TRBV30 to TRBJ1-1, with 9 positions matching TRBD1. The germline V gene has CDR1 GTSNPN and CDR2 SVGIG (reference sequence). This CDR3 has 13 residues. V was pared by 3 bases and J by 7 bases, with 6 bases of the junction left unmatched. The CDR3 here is CAWRGQGRGEAFF. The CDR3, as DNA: TGTGCCTGGAGGGGACAGGGTAGGGGTGAAGCTTTCTTT.

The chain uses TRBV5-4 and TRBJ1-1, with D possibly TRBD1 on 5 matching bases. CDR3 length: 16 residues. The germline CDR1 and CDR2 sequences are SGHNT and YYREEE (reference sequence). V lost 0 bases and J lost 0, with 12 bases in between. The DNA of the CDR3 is TGTGCCAGCAGCTTGGCGGCAGGGCAAATGAACACTGAAGCTTTCTTT. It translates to CASSLAAGQMNTEAFF.

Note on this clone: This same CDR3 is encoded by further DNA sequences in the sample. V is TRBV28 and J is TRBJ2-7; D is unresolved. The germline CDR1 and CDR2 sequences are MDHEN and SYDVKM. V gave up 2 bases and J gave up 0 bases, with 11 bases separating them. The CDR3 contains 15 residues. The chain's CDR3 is CASSLRAVSSYEQYF. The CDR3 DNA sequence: TGTGCCAGCAGTTTACGGGCAGTATCCTCCTACGAGCAGTACTTC.